The source of this T cell receptor beta chain is a study of T cell repertoires in cytomegalovirus infection. Study background: Epitope selection comprised recently identified HLA-C-restricted CMV epitopes and well-studied HLA-B-restricted CMV epitopes.

Each CDR3 protein is one row after TCRdb ran MiXCR on the reads. This table has 380,000 or so distinct CDR3 sequences, around a third appearing once. V lost 5 bases, J lost 5 bases, and 15 bases lay in between. The CDR3 spans 14 residues. In germline, CDR1 is SGHVS, CDR2 FQNEAQ. This clonotype was seen at least ten times. Its antigen is still unknown. The TCR sequence derives from a human donor in good health (CMV status not recorded). Some clones in this sample may be carry-over from other donors' samples. Sequencing was performed on cultured PBMCs, taken from culture after CMV antigen stimulation. V gene TRBV7-8 combines with J gene TRBJ2-5; a weak D match, TRBD2 (6 bases). The CDR3 spells CASSEGGTSETQYF. The DNA of the CDR3 is TGTGCCAGCAGCGAAGGCGGGACGTCTGAGACCCAGTACTTC.